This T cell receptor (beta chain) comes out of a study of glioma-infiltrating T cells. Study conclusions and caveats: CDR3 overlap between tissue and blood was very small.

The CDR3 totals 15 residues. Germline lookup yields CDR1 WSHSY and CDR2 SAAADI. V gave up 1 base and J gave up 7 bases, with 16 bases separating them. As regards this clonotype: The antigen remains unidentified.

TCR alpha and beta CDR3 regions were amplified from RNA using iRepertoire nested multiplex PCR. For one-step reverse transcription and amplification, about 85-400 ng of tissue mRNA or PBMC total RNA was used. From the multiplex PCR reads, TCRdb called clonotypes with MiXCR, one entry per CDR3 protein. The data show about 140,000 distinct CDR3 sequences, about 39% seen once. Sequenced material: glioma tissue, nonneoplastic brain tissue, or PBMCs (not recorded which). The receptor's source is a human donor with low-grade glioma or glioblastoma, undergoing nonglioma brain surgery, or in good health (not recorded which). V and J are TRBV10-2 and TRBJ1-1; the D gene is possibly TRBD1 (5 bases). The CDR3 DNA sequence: TGCGCCAGCAGTGAGTTAGATTTTCCGGGACGTGAAGCTTTCTTT. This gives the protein CASSELDFPGREAFF.